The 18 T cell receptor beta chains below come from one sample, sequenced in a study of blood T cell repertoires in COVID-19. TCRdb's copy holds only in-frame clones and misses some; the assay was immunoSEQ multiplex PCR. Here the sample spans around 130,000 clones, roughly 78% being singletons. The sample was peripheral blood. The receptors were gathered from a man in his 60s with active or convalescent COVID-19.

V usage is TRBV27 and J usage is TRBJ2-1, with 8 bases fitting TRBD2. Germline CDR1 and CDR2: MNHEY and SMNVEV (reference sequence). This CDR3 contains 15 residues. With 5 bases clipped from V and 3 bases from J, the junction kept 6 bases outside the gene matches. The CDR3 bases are TGTGCCAGCAGTCTTGGACTAGCTTACTACAATGAGCAGTTCTTC. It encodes CASSLGLAYYNEQFF.

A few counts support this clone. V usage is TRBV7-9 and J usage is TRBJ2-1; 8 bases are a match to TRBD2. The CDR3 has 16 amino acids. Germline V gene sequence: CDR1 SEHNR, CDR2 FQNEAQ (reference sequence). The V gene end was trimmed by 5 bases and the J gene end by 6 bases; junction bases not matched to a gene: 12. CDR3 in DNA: TGTGCCAGCAGCCTAATCGGGGGGGCGCTTAGCAATGAGCAGTTCTTC. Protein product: CASSLIGGALSNEQFF.

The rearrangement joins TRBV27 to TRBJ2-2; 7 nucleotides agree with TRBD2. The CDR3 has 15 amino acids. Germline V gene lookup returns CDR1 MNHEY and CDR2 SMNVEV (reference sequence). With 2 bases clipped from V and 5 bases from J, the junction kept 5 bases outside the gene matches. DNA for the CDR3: TGTGCCAGCAGTTTACGGGCGGGAGTAACCGGGGAGCTGTTTTTT. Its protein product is CASSLRAGVTGELFF.

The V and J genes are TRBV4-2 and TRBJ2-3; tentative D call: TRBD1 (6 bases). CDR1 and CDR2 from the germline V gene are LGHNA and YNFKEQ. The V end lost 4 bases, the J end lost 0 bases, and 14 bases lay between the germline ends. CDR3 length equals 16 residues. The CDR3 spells CASSRQQGRSTDTQYF. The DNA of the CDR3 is TGTGCCAGCAGCCGCCAACAGGGACGGAGCACAGATACGCAGTATTTT.

The DNA of the CDR3 is TGCGCCAGCAGCTGGGCGGGGGGTGGCTATGAGCAGTTCTTC. This sequence encodes CASSWAGGGYEQFF. The chain uses TRBV5-1 and TRBJ2-1, with 8 positions matching TRBD2. Trimming cost V 3 bases and J 8 bases; bases outside gene matches: 7. The CDR3 sequence is 14 residues long. The V gene's germline CDR1 is SGHRS and CDR2 YFSETQ.

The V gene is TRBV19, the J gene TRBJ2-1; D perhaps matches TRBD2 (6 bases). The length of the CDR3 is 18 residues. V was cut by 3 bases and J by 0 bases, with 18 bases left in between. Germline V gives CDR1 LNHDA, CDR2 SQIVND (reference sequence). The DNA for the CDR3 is TGTGCCAGTAGTATGAGAGGCGCGGGACTCAGCTCCTACAATGAGCAGTTCTTC. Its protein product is CASSMRGAGLSSYNEQFF. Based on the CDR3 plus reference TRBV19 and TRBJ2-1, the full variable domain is DGGITQSPKYLFRKEGQNVTLSCEQNLNHDAMYWYRQDPGQGLRLIYYSQIVNDFQKGDIAEGYSVSREKKESFPLTVTSAQKNPTAFYLCASSMRGAGLSSYNEQFFGPGTRLTVL.

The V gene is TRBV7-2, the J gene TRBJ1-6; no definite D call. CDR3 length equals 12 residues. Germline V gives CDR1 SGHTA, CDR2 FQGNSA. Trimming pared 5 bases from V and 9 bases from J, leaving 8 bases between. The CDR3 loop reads CASSPPGSPLHF. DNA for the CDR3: TGTGCCAGCAGCCCGCCGGGTTCACCCCTCCACTTT.

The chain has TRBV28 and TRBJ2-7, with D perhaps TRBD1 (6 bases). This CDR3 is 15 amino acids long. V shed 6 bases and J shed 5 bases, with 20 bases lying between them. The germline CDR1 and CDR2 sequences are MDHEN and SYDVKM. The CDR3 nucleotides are TGTGCCAGCAGCTTGGCAGGGGCAGGGAGCGACGAGCAGTACTTC. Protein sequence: CASSLAGAGSDEQYF.

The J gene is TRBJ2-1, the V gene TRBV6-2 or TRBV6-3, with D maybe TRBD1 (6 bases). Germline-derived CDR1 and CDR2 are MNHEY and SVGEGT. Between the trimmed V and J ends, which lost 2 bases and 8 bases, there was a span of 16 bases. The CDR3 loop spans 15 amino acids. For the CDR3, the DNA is TGTGCCAGCAGTTACCTGGGGACACCTTACGATGAGCAGTTCTTC. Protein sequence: CASSYLGTPYDEQFF.

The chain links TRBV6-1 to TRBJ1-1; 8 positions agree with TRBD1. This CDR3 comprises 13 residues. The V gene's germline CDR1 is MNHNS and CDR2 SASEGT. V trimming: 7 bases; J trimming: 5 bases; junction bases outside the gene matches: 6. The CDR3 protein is CASKDREDTEAFF. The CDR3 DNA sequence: TGTGCCAGCAAGGACAGGGAAGATACTGAAGCTTTCTTT.

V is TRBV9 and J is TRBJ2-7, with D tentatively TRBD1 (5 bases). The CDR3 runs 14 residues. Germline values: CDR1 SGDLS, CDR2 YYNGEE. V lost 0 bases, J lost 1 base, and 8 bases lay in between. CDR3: CASSVGRGSYEQYF. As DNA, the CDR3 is TGTGCCAGCAGCGTAGGTAGGGGATCCTACGAGCAGTACTTC. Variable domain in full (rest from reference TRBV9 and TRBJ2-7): DSGVTQTPKHLITATGQRVTLRCSPRSGDLSVYWYQQSLDQGLQFLIQYYNGEERAKGNILERFSAQQFPDLHSELNLSSLELGDSALYFCASSVGRGSYEQYFGPGTRLTVT.

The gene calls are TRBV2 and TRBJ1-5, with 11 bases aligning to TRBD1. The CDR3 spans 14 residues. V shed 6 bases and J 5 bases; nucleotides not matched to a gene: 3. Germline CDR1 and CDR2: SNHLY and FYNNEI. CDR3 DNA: TGTGCCAGCAGCCAGGGACAGGGGGATCAGCCCCAGCATTTT. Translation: CASSQGQGDQPQHF.

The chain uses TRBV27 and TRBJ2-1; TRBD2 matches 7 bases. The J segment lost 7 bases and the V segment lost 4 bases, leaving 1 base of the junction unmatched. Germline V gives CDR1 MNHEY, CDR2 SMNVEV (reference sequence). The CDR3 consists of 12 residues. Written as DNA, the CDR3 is TGTGCCAGCAGTTCGCGGGGGAATGAGCAGTTCTTC. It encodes CASSSRGNEQFF.

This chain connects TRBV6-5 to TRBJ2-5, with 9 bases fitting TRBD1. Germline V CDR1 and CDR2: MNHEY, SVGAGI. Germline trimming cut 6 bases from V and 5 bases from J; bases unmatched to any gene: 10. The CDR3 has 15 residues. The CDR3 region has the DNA TGTGCCAGCAGACCCAACAGGGGGCAGCGGGAGACCCAGTACTTC. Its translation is CASRPNRGQRETQYF.

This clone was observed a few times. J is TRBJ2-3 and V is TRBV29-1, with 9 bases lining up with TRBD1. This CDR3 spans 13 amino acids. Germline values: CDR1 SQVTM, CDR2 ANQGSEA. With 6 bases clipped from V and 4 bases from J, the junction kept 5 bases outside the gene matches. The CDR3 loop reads CSVRTGAADTQYF. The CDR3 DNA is TGCAGCGTACGGACAGGGGCGGCAGATACGCAGTATTTT.

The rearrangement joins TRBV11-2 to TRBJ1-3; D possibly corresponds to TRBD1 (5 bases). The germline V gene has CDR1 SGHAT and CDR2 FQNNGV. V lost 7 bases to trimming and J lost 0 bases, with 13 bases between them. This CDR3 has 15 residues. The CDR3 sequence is CASTLQGSSGNTIYF. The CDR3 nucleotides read TGTGCCAGCACCCTCCAGGGCAGCTCTGGAAACACCATATATTTT.

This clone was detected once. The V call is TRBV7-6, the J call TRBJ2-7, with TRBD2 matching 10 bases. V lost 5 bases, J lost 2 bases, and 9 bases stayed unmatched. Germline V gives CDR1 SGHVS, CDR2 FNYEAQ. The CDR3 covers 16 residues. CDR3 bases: TGTGCCAGCAGCCCAGAAGGACTAGCGGTTCCCTACGAGCAGTACTTC. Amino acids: CASSPEGLAVPYEQYF.

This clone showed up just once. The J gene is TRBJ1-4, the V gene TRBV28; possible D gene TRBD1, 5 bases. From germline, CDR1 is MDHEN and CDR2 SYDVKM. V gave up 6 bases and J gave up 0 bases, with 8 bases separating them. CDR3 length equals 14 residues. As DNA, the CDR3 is TGTGCCAGCAGCGGGGACTCAACTAATGAAAAACTGTTTTTT. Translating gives CASSGDSTNEKLFF.